This passage covers 10 T cell receptor beta chains from one sample sequenced in a study of blood T cells in healthy people across ages. With a J-beta primer mix and a sample-barcoded 5' primer, a second PCR ran 7 to 11 cycles. In TCRdb, the 5' RACE reads were re-called with MiXCR into one record per CDR3 protein. Among around 700,000 distinct CDR3 sequences listed, about 25% were seen once. This sample was shared with a second study, whose subject was T cells of mothers and their children.

The sequenced sample consisted of blood. These receptors originate from a boy younger than 18 in good health.

The gene calls are TRBV4-3 and TRBJ1-2, with 9 nucleotides matching TRBD1. This CDR3 comprises 14 residues. After removal of 6 bases from V and 7 bases from J, the junction contained 9 bases not matched to a gene. Germline V gives CDR1 LGHNA, CDR2 YSLEER. CDR3 loop: CASRKGQGRSGYTF. As DNA, the CDR3 is TGCGCCAGCAGGAAAGGACAGGGGAGGAGTGGCTACACCTTC.

This sequence joins TRBV29-1 and TRBJ2-2, with 9 positions matching TRBD1. The CDR3 loop spans 16 amino acids. The ends lost 1 base at V and 4 bases at J; junction bases unmatched: 7. Germline values: CDR1 SQVTM, CDR2 ANQGSEA. In DNA form, the CDR3 reads TGCAGCGTTGAAGTGGGACAGGGACCCTTCACCGGGGAGCTGTTTTTT. Translation gives CSVEVGQGPFTGELFF.

This clonotype was observed at least ten times. The rearrangement joins TRBV29-1 to TRBJ1-2, with D possibly being TRBD1 (5 bases). Germline CDR1 reads SQVTM; CDR2 reads ANQGSEA. Between the trimmed V and J ends, which lost 7 bases and 2 bases, there was a span of 17 bases. CDR3 length equals 14 residues. The CDR3 DNA follows: TGCAGCGCTGACAGCGCCGGTAGGAACTATGGCTACACCTTC. Protein sequence: CSADSAGRNYGYTF. The variable domain in full, with the rest retrieved from reference TRBV29-1 and TRBJ1-2, is SAVISQKPSRDICQRGTSLTIQCQVDSQVTMMFWYRQQPGQSLTLIATANQGSEATYESGFVIDKFPISRPNLTFSTLTVSNMSPEDSSIYLCSADSAGRNYGYTFGSGTRLTVV.

The rearrangement uses TRBV10-3 and TRBJ2-2; 7 bases line up with TRBD1. The trim removed 0 bases at V and 3 bases at J, leaving 4 bases unmatched. This CDR3 is 16 amino acids long. Germline CDR1 is ENHRY and CDR2 is SYGVKD. The DNA of the CDR3 is TGTGCCATCAGTGAGTCGACAGGGTTGTACACCGGGGAGCTGTTTTTT. Its translation is CAISESTGLYTGELFF.

The chain combines TRBV27 with TRBJ2-7, with D unclear. The CDR3 is made up of 13 amino acids. V lost 8 bases and J lost 0, with 11 bases in between. CDR1 MNHEY and CDR2 SMNVEV come from the germline V gene (reference sequence). DNA for the CDR3: TGTGCCAGCGGATTAAGAGGCTCCTACGAGCAGTACTTC. This encodes CASGLRGSYEQYF.

The genes are TRBV27 and TRBJ2-1; possibly TRBD2 for D (5 bases). Trimming cost V 2 bases and J 0 bases, with 8 bases left between them. The CDR3 is 15 residues long. CDR1 and CDR2 (germline): MNHEY, SMNVEV (reference sequence). This CDR3 reads CASSLEGPSYNEQFF. CDR3 DNA: TGTGCCAGCAGTTTAGAGGGCCCCTCCTACAATGAGCAGTTCTTC.

This clonotype turned up a few times. The chain has TRBV20-1 and TRBJ1-1; D remains ambiguous. The CDR3 spans 11 residues. Looked up from germline, CDR1 is DFQATT and CDR2 is SNEGSKA (reference sequence). V lost 3 bases to trimming and J lost 7 bases, with 9 bases between them. The CDR3 loop reads CSARKNYEAFF. The CDR3 DNA reads TGCAGTGCTAGGAAGAATTATGAAGCTTTCTTT.

The chain has TRBV29-1 and TRBJ1-1; D remains ambiguous. Looked up from germline, CDR1 is SQVTM and CDR2 is ANQGSEA. Trimming pared 1 base from V and 0 bases from J, leaving 6 bases between. The CDR3 extends over 13 amino acids. For the CDR3, the DNA is TGCAGCGTTGAAGCACGTCTGAACACTGAAGCTTTCTTT. This codes for CSVEARLNTEAFF. Filled out from reference TRBV29-1 and TRBJ1-1, the complete variable domain reads SAVISQKPSRDICQRGTSLTIQCQVDSQVTMMFWYRQQPGQSLTLIATANQGSEATYESGFVIDKFPISRPNLTFSTLTVSNMSPEDSSIYLCSVEARLNTEAFFGQGTRLTVV.

This clonotype was seen many times. The rearrangement joins TRBV29-1 to TRBJ2-6; D call uncertain. The germline CDR1 and CDR2 sequences are SQVTM and ANQGSEA. The CDR3 is 13 amino acids. Trimming took 3 bases from V and 2 from J, leaving 5 bases between them. Written as DNA, the CDR3 is TGCAGCGTTGAGGTGACTGGGGCCAACGTCCTGACTTTC. It encodes CSVEVTGANVLTF.

This rearrangement joins TRBV20-1 to TRBJ2-3, with D possibly being TRBD2 (5 bases). Germline V gene data show CDR1 as DFQATT and CDR2 as SNEGSKA (reference sequence). CDR3 size: 14 residues. V gave up 0 bases and J gave up 4 bases, with 11 bases separating them. In nucleotides, the CDR3 is TGCAGTGCTAGAGACGGTCGGGGTCCAGATACGCAGTATTTT. Translating gives CSARDGRGPDTQYF.